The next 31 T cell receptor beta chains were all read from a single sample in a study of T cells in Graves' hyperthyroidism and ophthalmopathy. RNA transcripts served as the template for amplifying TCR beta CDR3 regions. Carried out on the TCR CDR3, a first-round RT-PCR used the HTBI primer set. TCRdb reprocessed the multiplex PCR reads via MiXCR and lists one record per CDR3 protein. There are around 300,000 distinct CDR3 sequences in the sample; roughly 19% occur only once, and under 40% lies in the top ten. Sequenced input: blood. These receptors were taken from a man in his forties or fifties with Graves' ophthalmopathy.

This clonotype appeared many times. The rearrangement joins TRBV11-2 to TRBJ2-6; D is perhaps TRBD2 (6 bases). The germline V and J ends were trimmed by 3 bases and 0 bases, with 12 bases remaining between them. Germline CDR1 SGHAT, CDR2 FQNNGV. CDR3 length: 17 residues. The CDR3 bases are TGTGCCAGCAGCTTGCGGGGCCCGAGCTCTGGGGCCAACGTCCTGACTTTC. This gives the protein CASSLRGPSSGANVLTF.

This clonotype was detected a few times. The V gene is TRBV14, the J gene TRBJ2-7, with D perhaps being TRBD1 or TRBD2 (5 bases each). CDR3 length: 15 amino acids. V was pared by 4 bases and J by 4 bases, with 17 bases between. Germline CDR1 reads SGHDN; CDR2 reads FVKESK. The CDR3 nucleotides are TGTGCCAGCAGCCGAACCGGGGACCATCCTTACGAGCAGTACTTC. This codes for CASSRTGDHPYEQYF.

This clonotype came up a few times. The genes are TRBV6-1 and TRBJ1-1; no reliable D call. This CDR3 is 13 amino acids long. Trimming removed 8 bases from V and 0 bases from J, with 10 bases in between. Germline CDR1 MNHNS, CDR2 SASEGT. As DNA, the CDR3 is TGTGCCAGCCTTCTTCATTTGAACACTGAAGCTTTCTTT. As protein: CASLLHLNTEAFF.

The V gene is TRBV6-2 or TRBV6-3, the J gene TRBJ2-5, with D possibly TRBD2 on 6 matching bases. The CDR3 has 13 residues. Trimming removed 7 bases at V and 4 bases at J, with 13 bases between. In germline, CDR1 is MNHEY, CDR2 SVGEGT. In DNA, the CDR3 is TGTGCCAGCATCCCGGGAGCGGGAGAGACCCAGTACTTC. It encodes CASIPGAGETQYF.

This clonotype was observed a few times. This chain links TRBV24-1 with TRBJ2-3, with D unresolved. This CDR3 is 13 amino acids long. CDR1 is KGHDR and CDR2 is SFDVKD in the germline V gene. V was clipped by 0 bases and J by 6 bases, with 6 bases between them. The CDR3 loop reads CATSDLQPDTQYF. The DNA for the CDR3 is TGTGCCACCAGTGATTTGCAACCCGATACGCAGTATTTT.

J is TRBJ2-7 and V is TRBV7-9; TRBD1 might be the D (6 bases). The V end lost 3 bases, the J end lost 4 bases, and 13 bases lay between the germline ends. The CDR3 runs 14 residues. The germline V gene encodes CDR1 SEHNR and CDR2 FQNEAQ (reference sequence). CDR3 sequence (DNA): TGTGCCAGCAGCTTTGTAGGGGGTGCATACGAGCAGTACTTC. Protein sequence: CASSFVGGAYEQYF.

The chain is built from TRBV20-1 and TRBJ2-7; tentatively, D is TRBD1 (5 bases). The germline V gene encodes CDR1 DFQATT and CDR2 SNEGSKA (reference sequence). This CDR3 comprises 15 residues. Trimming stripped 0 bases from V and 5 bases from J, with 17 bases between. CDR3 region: CSARDSAQAHHEQYF. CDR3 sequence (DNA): TGCAGTGCTAGAGATTCAGCACAGGCTCACCACGAGCAGTACTTC.

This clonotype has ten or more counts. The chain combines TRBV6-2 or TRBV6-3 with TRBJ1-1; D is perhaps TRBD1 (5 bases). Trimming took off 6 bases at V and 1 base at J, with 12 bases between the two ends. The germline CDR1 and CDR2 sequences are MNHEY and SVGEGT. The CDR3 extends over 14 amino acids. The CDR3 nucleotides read TGTGCCAGCAGGGATGGGACGCGGAACACTGAAGCTTTCTTT. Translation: CASRDGTRNTEAFF.

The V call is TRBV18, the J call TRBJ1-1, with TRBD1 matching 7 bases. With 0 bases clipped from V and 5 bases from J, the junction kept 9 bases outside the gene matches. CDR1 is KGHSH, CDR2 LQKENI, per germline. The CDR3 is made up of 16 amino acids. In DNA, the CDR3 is TGTGCCAGCTCACCACCTGGAGGAGGGGGCAAAACTGAAGCTTTCTTT. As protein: CASSPPGGGGKTEAFF.

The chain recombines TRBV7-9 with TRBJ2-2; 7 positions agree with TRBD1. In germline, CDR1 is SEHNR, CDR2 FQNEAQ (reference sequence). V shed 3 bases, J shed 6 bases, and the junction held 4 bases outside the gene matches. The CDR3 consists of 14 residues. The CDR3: CASSLTGPPGELFF. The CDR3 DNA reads TGTGCCAGCAGCTTGACAGGGCCCCCCGGGGAGCTGTTTTTT.

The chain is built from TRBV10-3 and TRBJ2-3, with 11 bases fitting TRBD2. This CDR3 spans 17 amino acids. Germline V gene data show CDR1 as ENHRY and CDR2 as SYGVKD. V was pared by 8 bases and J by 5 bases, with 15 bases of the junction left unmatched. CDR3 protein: CAIGGGTRLAGRDTQYF. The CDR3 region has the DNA TGTGCCATCGGGGGGGGGACCCGACTAGCGGGGAGAGATACGCAGTATTTT.

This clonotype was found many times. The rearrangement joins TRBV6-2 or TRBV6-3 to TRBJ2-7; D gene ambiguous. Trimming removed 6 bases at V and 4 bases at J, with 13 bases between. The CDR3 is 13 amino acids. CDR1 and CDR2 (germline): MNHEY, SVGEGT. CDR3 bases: TGTGCCAGCAGGCCCCAGAATGCATACGAGCAGTACTTC. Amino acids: CASRPQNAYEQYF.

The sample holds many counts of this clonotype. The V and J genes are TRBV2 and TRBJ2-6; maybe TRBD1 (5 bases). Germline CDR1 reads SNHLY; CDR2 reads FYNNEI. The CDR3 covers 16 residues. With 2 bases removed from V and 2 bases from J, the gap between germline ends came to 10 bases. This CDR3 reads CASSEIVRAGANVLTF. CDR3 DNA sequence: TGTGCCAGCAGTGAAATCGTCAGGGCTGGGGCCAACGTCCTGACTTTC.

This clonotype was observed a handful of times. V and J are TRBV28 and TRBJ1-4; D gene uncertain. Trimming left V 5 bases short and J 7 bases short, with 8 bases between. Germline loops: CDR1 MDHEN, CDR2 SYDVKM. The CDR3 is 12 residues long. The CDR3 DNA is TGTGCCAGCAGTGCGGATCCTGAAAAACTGTTTTTT. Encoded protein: CASSADPEKLFF. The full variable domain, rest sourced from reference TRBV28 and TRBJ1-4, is DVKVTQSSRYLVKRTGEKVFLECVQDMDHENMFWYRQDPGLGLRLIYFSYDVKMKEKGDIPEGYSVSREKKERFSLILESASTNQTSMYLCASSADPEKLFFGSGTQLSVL.

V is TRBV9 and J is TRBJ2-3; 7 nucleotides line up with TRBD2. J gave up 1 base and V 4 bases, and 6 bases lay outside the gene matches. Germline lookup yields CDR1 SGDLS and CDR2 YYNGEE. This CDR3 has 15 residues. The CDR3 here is CASSPGLRGTDTQYF. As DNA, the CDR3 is TGTGCCAGCAGCCCGGGACTACGGGGCACAGATACGCAGTATTTT.

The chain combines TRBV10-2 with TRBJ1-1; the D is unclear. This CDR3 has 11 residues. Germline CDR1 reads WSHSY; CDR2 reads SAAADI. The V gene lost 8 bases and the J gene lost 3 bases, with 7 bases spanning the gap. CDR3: CASGQDTEAFF. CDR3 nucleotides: TGCGCCAGCGGCCAGGACACTGAAGCTTTCTTT.

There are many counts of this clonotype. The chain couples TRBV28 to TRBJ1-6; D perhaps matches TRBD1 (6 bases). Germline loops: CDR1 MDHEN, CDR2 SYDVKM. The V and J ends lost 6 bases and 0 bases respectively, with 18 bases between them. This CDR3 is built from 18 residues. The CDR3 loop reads CASRRDIGASSYNSPLHF. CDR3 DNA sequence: TGTGCCAGCAGACGGGACATCGGGGCGAGCTCCTATAATTCACCCCTCCACTTT.

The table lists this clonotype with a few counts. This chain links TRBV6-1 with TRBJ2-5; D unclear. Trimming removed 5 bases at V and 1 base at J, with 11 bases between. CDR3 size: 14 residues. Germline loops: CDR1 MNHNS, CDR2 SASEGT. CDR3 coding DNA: TGTGCCAGCAGTCCCAGAGCCTCCCAAGAGACCCAGTACTTC. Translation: CASSPRASQETQYF.

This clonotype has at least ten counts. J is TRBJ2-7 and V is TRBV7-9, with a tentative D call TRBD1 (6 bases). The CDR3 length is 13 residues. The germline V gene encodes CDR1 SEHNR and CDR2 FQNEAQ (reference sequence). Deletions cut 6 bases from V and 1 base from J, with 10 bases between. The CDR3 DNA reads TGTGCCAGCAGATCCGACAGGTCCTACGAGCAGTACTTC. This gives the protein CASRSDRSYEQYF.

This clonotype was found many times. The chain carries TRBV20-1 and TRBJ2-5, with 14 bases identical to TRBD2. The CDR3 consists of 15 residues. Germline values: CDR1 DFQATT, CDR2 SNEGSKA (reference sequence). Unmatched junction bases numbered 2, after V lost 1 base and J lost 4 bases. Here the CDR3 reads CSARGGTSGRETQYF. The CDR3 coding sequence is TGCAGTGCTAGAGGGGGGACTAGCGGGAGAGAGACCCAGTACTTC.

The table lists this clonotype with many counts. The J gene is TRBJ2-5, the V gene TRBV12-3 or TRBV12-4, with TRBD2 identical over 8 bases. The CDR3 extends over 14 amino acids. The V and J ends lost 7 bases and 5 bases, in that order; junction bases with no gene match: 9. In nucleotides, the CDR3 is TGTGCCAGCACCCTCGGGAGGGCCAGGGAGACCCAGTACTTC. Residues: CASTLGRARETQYF.

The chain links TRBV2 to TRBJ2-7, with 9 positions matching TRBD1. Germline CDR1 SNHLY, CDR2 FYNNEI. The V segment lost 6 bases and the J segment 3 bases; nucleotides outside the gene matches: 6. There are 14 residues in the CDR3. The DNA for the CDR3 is TGTGCCAGCAGCATTCCGGGACAGGGCTACGAGCAGTACTTC. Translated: CASSIPGQGYEQYF.

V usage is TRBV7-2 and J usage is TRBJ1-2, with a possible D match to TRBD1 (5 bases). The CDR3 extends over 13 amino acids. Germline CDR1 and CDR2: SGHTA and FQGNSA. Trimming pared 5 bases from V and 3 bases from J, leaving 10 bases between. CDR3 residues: CASSPQEYYGYTF. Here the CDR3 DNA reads TGTGCCAGCAGCCCACAGGAGTACTATGGCTACACCTTC.

The CDR3 region is CASSVQSSGANVLTF. CDR3 DNA sequence: TGTGCCAGTAGTGTACAGAGCTCTGGGGCCAACGTCCTGACTTTC. This rearrangement joins TRBV19 to TRBJ2-6; no clear D. The CDR3 totals 15 residues. Germline CDR1 LNHDA, CDR2 SQIVND (reference sequence). The ends were cut back, 5 bases at V and 0 bases at J, with 8 bases in the middle.

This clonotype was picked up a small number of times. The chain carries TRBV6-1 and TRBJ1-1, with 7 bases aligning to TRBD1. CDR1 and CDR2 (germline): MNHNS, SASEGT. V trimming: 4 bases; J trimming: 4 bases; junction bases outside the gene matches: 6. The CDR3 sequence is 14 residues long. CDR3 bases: TGTGCCAGCAGTGCCGACAGGGTCGGCACTGAAGCTTTCTTT. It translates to CASSADRVGTEAFF.

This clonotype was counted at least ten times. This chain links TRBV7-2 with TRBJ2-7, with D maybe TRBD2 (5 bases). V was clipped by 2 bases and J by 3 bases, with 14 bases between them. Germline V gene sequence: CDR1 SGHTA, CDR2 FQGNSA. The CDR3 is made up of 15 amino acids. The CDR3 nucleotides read TGTGCCAGCAGCTTACAGATTAGCGCCTACTACGAGCAGTACTTC. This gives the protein CASSLQISAYYEQYF.

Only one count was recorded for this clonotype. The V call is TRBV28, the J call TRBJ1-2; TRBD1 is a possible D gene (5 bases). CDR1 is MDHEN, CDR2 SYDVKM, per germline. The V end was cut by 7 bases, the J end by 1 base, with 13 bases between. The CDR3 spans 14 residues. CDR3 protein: CASTTSGGNYGYTF. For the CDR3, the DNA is TGTGCCAGCACCACTAGCGGGGGTAACTATGGCTACACCTTC.

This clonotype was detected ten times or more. This CDR3 reads CASRDRGQNYEQYF. CDR3 DNA: TGTGCCAGCAGAGACCGTGGACAGAACTACGAGCAGTACTTC. The chain employs TRBV6-2 or TRBV6-3 and TRBJ2-7, with a weak D call TRBD1 (6 bases). The CDR3 runs 14 residues. V lost 6 bases to trimming and J lost 3 bases, with 15 bases between them. The germline V gene has CDR1 MNHEY and CDR2 SVGEGT.

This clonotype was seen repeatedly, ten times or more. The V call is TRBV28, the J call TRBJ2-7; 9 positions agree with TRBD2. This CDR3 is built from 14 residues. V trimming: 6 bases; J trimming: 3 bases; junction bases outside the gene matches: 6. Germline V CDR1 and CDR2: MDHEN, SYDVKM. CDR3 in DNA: TGTGCCAGCAGGGGGGGACTAGCTGTCTACGAGCAGTACTTC. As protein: CASRGGLAVYEQYF.

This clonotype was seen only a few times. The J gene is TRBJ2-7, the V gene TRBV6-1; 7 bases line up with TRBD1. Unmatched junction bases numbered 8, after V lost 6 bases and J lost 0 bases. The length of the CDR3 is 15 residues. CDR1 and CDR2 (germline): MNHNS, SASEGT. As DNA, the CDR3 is TGTGCCAGCAGAGGAAAGGGGGCCTCCTCCTACGAGCAGTACTTC. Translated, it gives CASRGKGASSYEQYF.

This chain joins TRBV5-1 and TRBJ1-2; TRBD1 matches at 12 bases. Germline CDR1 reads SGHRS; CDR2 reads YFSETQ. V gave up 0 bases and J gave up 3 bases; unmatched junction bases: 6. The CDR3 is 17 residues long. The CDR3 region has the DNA TGCGCCAGCAGCTTGGGGGGACAGGGGGCGCGGGACTATGGCTACACCTTC. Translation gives CASSLGGQGARDYGYTF.